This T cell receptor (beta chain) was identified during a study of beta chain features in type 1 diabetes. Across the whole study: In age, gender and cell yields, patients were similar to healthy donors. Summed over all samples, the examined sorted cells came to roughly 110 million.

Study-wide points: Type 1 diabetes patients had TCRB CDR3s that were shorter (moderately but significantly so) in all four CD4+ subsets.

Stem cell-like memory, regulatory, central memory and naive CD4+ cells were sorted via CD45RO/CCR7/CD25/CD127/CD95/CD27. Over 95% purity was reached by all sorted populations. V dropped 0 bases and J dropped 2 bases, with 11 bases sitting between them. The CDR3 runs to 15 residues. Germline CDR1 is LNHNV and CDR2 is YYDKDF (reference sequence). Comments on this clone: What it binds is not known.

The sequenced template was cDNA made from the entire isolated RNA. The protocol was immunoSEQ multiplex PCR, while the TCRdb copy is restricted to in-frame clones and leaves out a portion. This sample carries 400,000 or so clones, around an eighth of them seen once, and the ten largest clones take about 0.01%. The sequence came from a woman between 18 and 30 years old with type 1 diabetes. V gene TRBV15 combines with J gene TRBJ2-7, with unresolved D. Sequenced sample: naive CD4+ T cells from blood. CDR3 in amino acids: CATSRDLAFTYEQYF. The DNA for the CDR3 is TGTGCCACCAGCAGAGATTTAGCCTTCACCTACGAGCAGTACTTC.